These 17 T cell receptor beta chains came from one sample sequenced in a study of T cell responses to AZD1222 COVID-19 vaccine. Method: immunoSEQ multiplex PCR; TCRdb's copy keeps in-frame clones and lacks some. Among approximately 150,000 clones listed, around 87% were seen once. Sequences were derived from peripheral blood, sampled 28 days after the second AZD1222 dose. The receptors derive from an adult who received the AZD1222 COVID-19 vaccine.

The chain has TRBV6-6 and TRBJ1-2, with TRBD1 as a possible D gene (6 bases). The germline CDR1 and CDR2 sequences are MNHNY and SVGAGI (reference sequence). Trimming stripped 3 bases from V and 8 bases from J, with 16 bases between. The length of the CDR3 is 14 residues. The DNA of the CDR3 is TGTGCCAGCAGTTATGGGCAGGGGAACGGCGGCTACACCTTC. This codes for CASSYGQGNGGYTF.

The V gene is TRBV6-5, the J gene TRBJ1-6, with D perhaps TRBD1 (5 bases). The CDR3 has 15 amino acids. V was cut by 0 bases and J by 7 bases, with 10 bases left in between. CDR1 MNHEY and CDR2 SVGAGI come from the germline V gene. The CDR3 DNA sequence: TGTGCCAGCAGTTACTCGGGGCCGGCCAATTCACCCCTCCACTTT. This codes for CASSYSGPANSPLHF.

The chain joins TRBV2 to TRBJ1-6; D gene unclear. The CDR3 contains 13 residues. The V gene lost 8 bases and the J gene lost 8 bases, with 13 bases spanning the gap. Per germline, CDR1 SNHLY and CDR2 FYNNEI. CDR3 amino acids: CASWRQEDSPLHF. DNA for the CDR3: TGTGCCAGCTGGAGACAAGAAGATTCACCCCTCCACTTT.

This chain joins TRBV30 and TRBJ1-2; possible D gene TRBD1, 6 bases. The ends were cut back, 4 bases at V and 0 bases at J, with 12 bases in the middle. CDR1 GTSNPN and CDR2 SVGIG come from the germline V gene (reference sequence). CDR3 length equals 14 residues. CDR3 sequence reads: CAWTPGGTNYGYTF. The CDR3 DNA sequence: TGTGCCTGGACCCCCGGGGGCACTAACTATGGCTACACCTTC.

J is TRBJ2-1 and V is TRBV9, with 8 nucleotides matching TRBD2. Germline CDR1 and CDR2: SGDLS and YYNGEE. Losses at the gene ends were 0 bases for V and 7 bases for J; bases not matched to a gene: 6. This CDR3 has 15 residues. CDR3 sequence (DNA): TGTGCCAGCAGCGTAGCCGGGGGGGCCGGAAATGAGCAGTTCTTC. Protein: CASSVAGGAGNEQFF.

The DNA for the CDR3 is TGTGCCGTACTCGACCCCAACACCGGGGAGCTGTTTTTT. Its protein product is CAVLDPNTGELFF. The chain combines TRBV11-2 with TRBJ2-2; the D is unclear. Germline V gene data show CDR1 as SGHAT and CDR2 as FQNNGV. The CDR3 is made up of 13 amino acids. V lost 11 bases and J lost 2, with 12 bases in between.

This clone was picked up a small number of times. At one end the junction does not follow the germline gene, possibly because of a read error. This chain joins TRBV29-1 and TRBJ1-4; D gene unclear. The CDR3 has 13 residues. CDR1 and CDR2 from the germline V gene are SQVTM and ANQGSEA. The CDR3 spells CSVVGGNNEELFF. The CDR3 DNA sequence: TGCAGCGTTGTCGGAGGGAATAATGAAGAACTGTTTTTT.

The V gene is TRBV10-3, the J gene TRBJ1-1; 9 bases agree with TRBD1. CDR1 is ENHRY and CDR2 is SYGVKD in the germline V gene. With 7 bases clipped from V and 5 bases from J, the junction kept 2 bases outside the gene matches. The CDR3 sequence is 12 residues long. The CDR3 nucleotides are TGTGCCATCACGGACAGGGGAACTGAAGCTTTCTTT. Its protein is CAITDRGTEAFF.

J is TRBJ1-1 and V is TRBV18; D possibly corresponds to TRBD1 (6 bases). V dropped 3 bases and J dropped 3 bases, with 11 bases sitting between them. The CDR3 sequence is 14 residues long. CDR1 is KGHSH, CDR2 LQKENI, per germline. The CDR3 DNA sequence: TGTGCCAGCTCACCGGACAGACCATACACTGAAGCTTTCTTT. It translates to CASSPDRPYTEAFF.

The chain couples TRBV12-5 to TRBJ1-1; D gene unclear. Trimming removed 6 bases from V and 7 bases from J, with 12 bases in between. Germline assignment: CDR1 LGHNT and CDR2 FRNRAP. This CDR3 region has 12 residues. The CDR3 region is CASGLPSGEAFF. The CDR3 region has the DNA TGTGCTAGTGGACTCCCAAGCGGTGAAGCTTTCTTT.

This chain uses TRBV30 with TRBJ2-5; D gene unclear. V was pared by 4 bases and J by 4 bases, with 7 bases between. Germline assignment: CDR1 GTSNPN and CDR2 SVGIG (reference sequence). There are 11 residues in the CDR3. The CDR3 sequence is CAWTLGETQYF. The CDR3 bases are TGTGCCTGGACATTGGGAGAGACCCAGTACTTC. The full variable domain, completed using reference TRBV30 and TRBJ2-5, is SQTIHQWPATLVQPVGSPLSLECTVEGTSNPNLYWYRQAAGRGLQLLFYSVGIGQISSEVPQNLSASRPQDRQFILSSKKLLLSDSGFYLCAWTLGETQYFGPGTRLLVL.

The chain carries TRBV27 and TRBJ1-2; no clear D gene. This CDR3 region has 14 residues. CDR1 and CDR2 (germline): MNHEY, SMNVEV (reference sequence). V was pared by 2 bases and J by 4 bases, with 11 bases between. The CDR3 protein is CASSLRADFYGYTF. The CDR3 DNA follows: TGTGCCAGCAGTTTAAGGGCAGACTTCTATGGCTACACCTTC.

The chain employs TRBV5-4 and TRBJ2-5; 8 nucleotides match TRBD2. The V gene end was trimmed by 3 bases and the J gene end by 2 bases; junction bases not matched to a gene: 6. The germline V gene encodes CDR1 SGHNT and CDR2 YYREEE (reference sequence). This CDR3 is 15 amino acids long. CDR3 protein: CASSSPGLGQETQYF. As DNA, the CDR3 is TGTGCCAGCAGCTCACCGGGACTAGGGCAAGAGACCCAGTACTTC.

The rearrangement joins TRBV3-1 (or the pseudogene TRBV3-2) to TRBJ1-6; D is undetermined. The germline V gene encodes CDR1 LGHDT and CDR2 YNNKEL (reference sequence). Trimming took 1 base from V and 9 from J, leaving 10 bases between them. This CDR3 contains 14 residues. The CDR3 is CASSQGTSSSPLHF. In DNA, the CDR3 is TGTGCCAGCAGCCAAGGGACGTCGAGTTCACCCCTCCACTTT.

The chain combines TRBV30 with TRBJ1-1, with a possible D match to TRBD1 (6 bases). The CDR3 runs 13 residues. Germline V gene sequence: CDR1 GTSNPN, CDR2 SVGIG (reference sequence). CDR3 in amino acids: CVALEQGRIEAFF. The CDR3 region has the DNA TGTGTCGCCCTGGAACAGGGTAGGATTGAAGCTTTCTTT.

This chain joins TRBV10-3 and TRBJ1-5; 9 bases agree with TRBD1. Germline values: CDR1 ENHRY, CDR2 SYGVKD. The junction had 1 base not matched to a gene; V was cut back by 4 bases and J by 0 bases. CDR3 size: 15 residues. Here the CDR3 DNA reads TGTGCCATCAGTGGGGACAGGGATAGCAATCAGCCCCAGCATTTT. Its protein is CAISGDRDSNQPQHF.

The chain combines TRBV18 with TRBJ1-2; a possible D gene is TRBD1 (6 bases). The germline CDR1 and CDR2 sequences are KGHSH and LQKENI. The CDR3 sequence is 12 residues long. V was pared by 3 bases and J by 8 bases, with 10 bases between. The CDR3 DNA follows: TGTGCCAGCTCACCCCAACAGGGAGGCTACACCTTC. Translation gives CASSPQQGGYTF.